These 24 T cell receptor beta chains came from one sample sequenced in a study of pediatric ulcerative colitis. Only in-frame clones appear in the TCRdb table, and some are missing; sequencing was by immunoSEQ multiplex PCR. The sample records roughly 60,000 clones, about 89% being singletons. The sample comprised blood. Source of these receptors: a boy between 10 and 17 years old who was a control in a study of pediatric ulcerative colitis.

This chain links TRBV2 with TRBJ2-1; D call uncertain. Germline lookup yields CDR1 SNHLY and CDR2 FYNNEI. Trimming took 1 base from V and 4 from J, leaving 23 bases between them. The CDR3 loop spans 19 amino acids. The DNA for the CDR3 is TGTGCCAGCAGTGAAGACCTCCTGGATCCGGGCAACTTTTACAATGAGCAGTTCTTC. Protein product: CASSEDLLDPGNFYNEQFF.

The chain employs TRBV9 and TRBJ2-5; D uncertain. The J call may be mistaken, given a closer DNA end match to TRBJ2-7. The germline gives CDR1 SGDLS, CDR2 YYNGEE. The CDR3 is made up of 13 amino acids. The CDR3 sequence is CASSVGDSYEQYF. As DNA, the CDR3 is TGTGCCAGCAGCGTAGGAGACTCCTACGAGCAGTACTTC.

This clone is a singleton in its sample. The chain joins TRBV20-1 to TRBJ2-5, with unresolved D. The germline V and J ends were trimmed by 2 bases and 4 bases, with 5 bases remaining between them. This CDR3 has 11 residues. CDR1 DFQATT and CDR2 SNEGSKA come from the germline V gene (reference sequence). CDR3 coding DNA: TGCAGTGCTAGACTCCTAGAGACCCAGTACTTC. Protein product: CSARLLETQYF.

This sequence joins TRBV18 and TRBJ1-3; D remains ambiguous. Trimming took off 3 bases at V and 0 bases at J, with 12 bases between the two ends. The V gene's germline CDR1 is KGHSH and CDR2 LQKENI. This CDR3 comprises 16 residues. CDR3 region: CASSPSRQDSGNTIYF. The DNA for the CDR3 is TGTGCCAGCTCACCTTCGAGGCAGGACTCTGGAAACACCATATATTTT. Supplemented by reference TRBV18 and TRBJ1-3, the full variable domain reads NAGVMQNPRHLVRRRGQEARLRCSPMKGHSHVYWYRQLPEEGLKFMVYLQKENIIDESGMPKERFSAEFPKEGPSILRIQQVVRGDSAAYFCASSPSRQDSGNTIYFGEGSWLTVV.

This chain links TRBV25-1 with TRBJ2-5, with 9 bases fitting TRBD1. The CDR3 length is 16 residues. The germline gives CDR1 MGHDK, CDR2 SYGVNS. The J segment lost 2 bases and the V segment lost 6 bases, leaving 10 bases of the junction unmatched. CDR3 DNA sequence: TGTGCCAGCAGCCAAATTGGGGACAGGGTACAAGAGACCCAGTACTTC. It encodes CASSQIGDRVQETQYF.

V is TRBV2 and J is TRBJ1-2, with 7 bases matching TRBD1. CDR3 size: 12 residues. Germline V CDR1 and CDR2: SNHLY, FYNNEI. The ends lost 8 bases at V and 8 bases at J; junction bases unmatched: 8. CDR3 loop: CASRIQGVGYTF. The CDR3, as DNA: TGTGCCAGCCGAATCCAGGGGGTCGGCTACACCTTC.

The rearrangement uses TRBV4-3 and TRBJ1-4; D remains ambiguous. This CDR3 comprises 14 residues. Germline CDR1 and CDR2: LGHNA and YSLEER. V gave up 4 bases and J gave up 6 bases, with 12 bases separating them. CDR3 nucleotide sequence: TGCGCCAGCAGCCCCCTTCGTGGTTATGAAAAACTGTTTTTT. It specifies CASSPLRGYEKLFF.

The chain uses TRBV27 and TRBJ1-1; D call uncertain. V was shortened by 6 bases and J by 0 bases, with 11 bases between the two germline ends. The CDR3 spans 14 residues. CDR1 is MNHEY and CDR2 is SMNVEV in the germline V gene (reference sequence). The CDR3 reads CASSHPAMNTEAFF. The CDR3, as DNA: TGTGCCAGCAGCCACCCGGCCATGAACACTGAAGCTTTCTTT.

The J gene is TRBJ2-7, the V gene TRBV5-4, with D perhaps matching TRBD2 (6 bases). The CDR3 sequence is 13 residues long. V shed 3 bases and J shed 3 bases, with 10 bases lying between them. Germline loops: CDR1 SGHNT, CDR2 YYREEE (reference sequence). This CDR3 is CASSSGLNYEQYF. CDR3 in DNA: TGTGCCAGCAGCTCGGGACTTAACTACGAGCAGTACTTC.

A single count supports this clone. The gene calls are TRBV14 and TRBJ2-3, with TRBD2 matching 16 bases. The V and J ends lost 4 bases and 6 bases, in that order; junction bases with no gene match: 7. The CDR3 spans 17 residues. In germline, CDR1 is SGHDN, CDR2 FVKESK. The CDR3 reads CASSPLEGLAGGDTQYF. In DNA form, the CDR3 reads TGTGCCAGCAGCCCTCTGGAGGGACTAGCGGGAGGGGATACGCAGTATTTT.

The rearrangement uses TRBV30 and TRBJ1-1, with D uncertain. Trimming stripped 0 bases from V and 3 bases from J, with 8 bases between. Germline-derived CDR1 and CDR2 are GTSNPN and SVGIG (reference sequence). This CDR3 has 13 amino acids. The CDR3 loop reads CAWSVVRYTEAFF. Written as DNA, the CDR3 is TGTGCCTGGAGTGTAGTGCGCTACACTGAAGCTTTCTTT.

The chain links TRBV5-4 to TRBJ2-7; a weak D match, TRBD1 (6 bases). The CDR3 runs to 15 residues. V was shortened by 4 bases and J by 4 bases, with 18 bases between the two germline ends. CDR1 is SGHNT and CDR2 is YYREEE in the germline V gene (reference sequence). The CDR3 DNA sequence: TGTGCCAGCAGCCACCCCGGGCAGGGGCGATACGAGCAGTACTTC. Its translation: CASSHPGQGRYEQYF.

The V gene is TRBV7-2, the J gene TRBJ2-4; 9 bases fit TRBD1. The CDR3 spans 15 residues. With V trimmed by 5 bases and J by 7 bases, 9 bases remained unmatched. Germline values: CDR1 SGHTA, CDR2 FQGNSA. The DNA for the CDR3 is TGTGCCAGCAGCATCGACAGGGGGTATTGGAACATTCAGTACTTC. Translation gives CASSIDRGYWNIQYF.

In its sample, this clone was seen once. The chain is built from TRBV9 and TRBJ1-3, with D uncertain. V dropped 2 bases and J dropped 3 bases, with 15 bases sitting between them. The CDR3 is made up of 16 amino acids. The germline V gene has CDR1 SGDLS and CDR2 YYNGEE. DNA for the CDR3: TGTGCCAGCAGCGTGGGAGAGGGAGAGGGTGGAAACACCATATATTTT. Its protein product is CASSVGEGEGGNTIYF.

The chain joins TRBV6-1 to TRBJ1-2; perhaps TRBD1 as D (6 bases). CDR3 size: 14 residues. V lost 3 bases and J 4 bases, leaving 12 bases between the germline ends. Germline V gene sequence: CDR1 MNHNS, CDR2 SASEGT. Here the CDR3 reads CASSDGGASYGYTF. For the CDR3, the DNA is TGTGCCAGCAGTGATGGGGGGGCATCCTATGGCTACACCTTC.

The rearrangement joins TRBV14 to TRBJ1-1; 7 nucleotides line up with TRBD1. The CDR3 is 14 residues long. The V gene end was trimmed by 4 bases and the J gene end by 10 bases; junction bases not matched to a gene: 12. Per the germline V gene, CDR1 is SGHDN and CDR2 is FVKESK. The CDR3 DNA is TGTGCCAGCAGCCCAATTCAGGGGGGGAGTGTAGCTTTCTTT. This encodes CASSPIQGGSVAFF.

This chain connects TRBV19 to TRBJ2-7; the D is unclear. This CDR3 spans 13 amino acids. Germline CDR1 LNHDA, CDR2 SQIVND (reference sequence). V was trimmed by 1 base and J by 7 bases, leaving 11 bases between them. CDR3 in amino acids: CASSIVPSSEQYF. CDR3 nucleotides: TGTGCCAGTAGTATAGTTCCTAGTAGTGAGCAGTACTTC. Combining the CDR3 with reference TRBV19 and TRBJ2-7 gives the whole variable domain DGGITQSPKYLFRKEGQNVTLSCEQNLNHDAMYWYRQDPGQGLRLIYYSQIVNDFQKGDIAEGYSVSREKKESFPLTVTSAQKNPTAFYLCASSIVPSSEQYFGPGTRLTVT.

This chain links TRBV11-1 with TRBJ1-3; the D is unclear. The CDR3 sequence is 17 residues long. Trimming shortened V by 5 bases and J by 4 bases, and 21 bases separated the two germline ends. The germline V gene has CDR1 SGHAT and CDR2 FQDESV (reference sequence). The CDR3: CASSQSPPERPGNTIYF. Here the CDR3 DNA reads TGTGCCAGCAGCCAGAGCCCCCCGGAGAGGCCCGGAAACACCATATATTTT. The full variable domain, rest sourced from reference TRBV11-1 and TRBJ1-3, is EAEVAQSPRYKITEKSQAVAFWCDPISGHATLYWYRQILGQGPELLVQFQDESVVDDSQLPKDRFSAERLKGVDSTLKIQPAELGDSAMYLCASSQSPPERPGNTIYFGEGSWLTVV.

The rearrangement links TRBV6-1 to TRBJ2-1; a possible D gene is TRBD1 (6 bases). Germline assignment: CDR1 MNHNS and CDR2 SASEGT. This CDR3 has 15 amino acids. The ends were cut back, 8 bases at V and 1 base at J, with 15 bases in the middle. The CDR3 spells CASDTTGYSYNEQFF. The DNA of the CDR3 is TGTGCCAGCGACACTACAGGGTATTCCTACAATGAGCAGTTCTTC.

This chain connects TRBV9 to TRBJ1-1, with D possibly matching TRBD1 (6 bases). Per germline, CDR1 SGDLS and CDR2 YYNGEE. V shed 4 bases and J shed 8 bases, with 15 bases lying between them. CDR3 length equals 13 residues. In nucleotides, the CDR3 is TGTGCCAGCAGCTCCGGGACACCCGCCGAAGCTTTCTTT. Translation gives CASSSGTPAEAFF.

The V gene is TRBV7-2, the J gene TRBJ2-7, with unresolved D. Germline values: CDR1 SGHTA, CDR2 FQGNSA. Trimming shortened V by 2 bases and J by 3 bases, and 5 bases separated the two germline ends. The CDR3 has 12 residues. CDR3 residues: CASSLPNYEQYF. Here the CDR3 DNA reads TGTGCCAGCAGCTTACCCAACTACGAGCAGTACTTC.

This chain joins TRBV10-1 and TRBJ2-1; no definite D call. The V end lost 2 bases, the J end lost 8 bases, and 4 bases lay between the germline ends. The CDR3 length is 11 residues. CDR1 and CDR2 from the germline V gene are WNHNN and SYGVQD (reference sequence). CDR3 protein: CASSEIYEQFF. The CDR3 DNA is TGCGCCAGCAGTGAGATCTATGAGCAGTTCTTC.

The V and J genes are TRBV6-1 and TRBJ1-1; weak D call: TRBD1 (6 bases). The germline V gene encodes CDR1 MNHNS and CDR2 SASEGT. The V end lost 6 bases, the J end lost 3 bases, and 11 bases lay between the germline ends. The length of the CDR3 is 13 residues. The CDR3 bases are TGTGCCAGCAGACAGGGCGGGTACACTGAAGCTTTCTTT. This codes for CASRQGGYTEAFF.

The table lists this clone with a few counts. The chain is built from TRBV19 and TRBJ1-1, with D unresolved. Trimming stripped 0 bases from V and 0 bases from J, with 8 bases between. CDR3 length: 15 amino acids. The germline V gene has CDR1 LNHDA and CDR2 SQIVND (reference sequence). The DNA for the CDR3 is TGTGCCAGTAGTATAGACCGGAGCATGAACACTGAAGCTTTCTTT. It encodes CASSIDRSMNTEAFF.